The rows below give T cell receptor beta chains drawn from one sample of a study of T-cell reconstitution after alpha-beta-depleted transplantation in children. TCRdb reanalysed the PCR reads using MiXCR and keeps one entry per CDR3 protein. The sample carries over 550,000 distinct CDR3 sequences, 8% to 11% recorded once. Source: PBMCs from the stem cell graft donor, taken from the stem cell graft. The receptors derive from a human donor who donated a stem cell graft to a child with acute myeloid leukemia. The conserved cysteine and the conserved F or W are not part of the CDR3 here.

v_call	j_call	cdr3_aa
TRBV11-2	TRBJ2-3	ASSPDRLAGVIRSSTDTQY
TRBV9	TRBJ1-6	ASSVAAGGSPLH
TRBV7-2	TRBJ2-7	ATRPWGLADGNEQY
TRBV12-3/TRBV12-4	TRBJ2-7	ASSLIRAYEQY
TRBV30	TRBJ1-1	AWSTGTANTEAF
TRBV11-2	TRBJ2-1	ASSLESPSASGSMDEQF
TRBV6-1	TRBJ2-7	ASVASGRAAYEQY
TRBV12-5	TRBJ2-1	ASGLASGNNEQF
TRBV5-1	TRBJ2-2	ASSLFSNTGELF
TRBV3-1	TRBJ1-5	ASSQFTGASQPQH
TRBV20-1	TRBJ2-1	SARAIWGLSPGTSGINEQF
TRBV24-1	TRBJ2-5	ATSFQETQY
TRBV6-4	TRBJ2-1	ASSDGFFNEQF
TRBV2	TRBJ2-3	ASTWTELTDTQY
TRBV6-2/TRBV6-3	TRBJ2-2	ASSYSSSASGRAVGTGELF
TRBV4-2	TRBJ2-2	ASSRGLAGGSGELF
TRBV12-3/TRBV12-4	TRBJ1-4	ASSYQGTGRMEKLF
TRBV7-9	TRBJ2-7	ASSSLGQGQYEQY
TRBV27	TRBJ2-5	ASSPGQPEETQY
TRBV14	TRBJ1-1	ASSQDLRGEAF
TRBV11-1	TRBJ2-7	ASSLSWAVDYEQY
TRBV20-1	TRBJ2-3	SARGTSGFADTQY
TRBV10-3	TRBJ2-1	AISSLTSGAYNEQF
TRBV20-1	TRBJ2-3	SAPHGPRGY
TRBV28	TRBJ1-1	ASSPPRPVGAF
TRBV29-1	TRBJ2-1	SVEEADRYNEQF
TRBV20-1	TRBJ2-1	SASRGSGRANNEQF
TRBV28	TRBJ2-3	ASSSTPLAEGADTQY
TRBV24-1	TRBJ2-1	ATSDWKGAREQF
TRBV29-1	TRBJ2-3	SVGRGVGLNSGIGTDTQY
TRBV20-1	TRBJ2-7	SARDHAYEQY
TRBV14	TRBJ2-7	ASSQKGYEQY
TRBV6-6	TRBJ1-2	AIPTDANYGYT
TRBV7-2	TRBJ1-2	ASSSDPQGTSKHGYT
TRBV12-3/TRBV12-4	TRBJ1-5	ATGTGDQPQH
TRBV20-1	TRBJ2-1	SATFTSGRAHEQF
TRBV29-1	TRBJ1-3	SVVGGAGNTIY
TRBV12-3/TRBV12-4	TRBJ2-3	ASRPGWTDTQY
TRBV20-1	TRBJ1-5	SARDQRATQPQH
TRBV30	TRBJ2-2	AWRETSGSTGELF
TRBV9	TRBJ2-1	ASSVDSYNEQF
TRBV25-1	TRBJ1-5	ASSDSYSNQPQH
TRBV6-2/TRBV6-3	TRBJ2-2	ASRESGRNTGELF
TRBV20-1	TRBJ2-1	SARVAAGIRYEQF
TRBV12-3/TRBV12-4	TRBJ2-3	ASSLALGGMSTDTQY
TRBV5-4	TRBJ2-1	ASSLVREVNNEQF